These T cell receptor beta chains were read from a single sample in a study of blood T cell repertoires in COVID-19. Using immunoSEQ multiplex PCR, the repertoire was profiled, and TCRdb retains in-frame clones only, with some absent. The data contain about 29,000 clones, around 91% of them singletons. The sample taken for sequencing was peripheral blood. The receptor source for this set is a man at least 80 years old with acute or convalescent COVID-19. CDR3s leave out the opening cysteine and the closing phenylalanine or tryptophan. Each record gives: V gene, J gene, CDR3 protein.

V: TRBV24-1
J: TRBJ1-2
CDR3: ATSRRRPIRYGYT

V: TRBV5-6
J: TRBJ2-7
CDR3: ASSLISDISSYEQY

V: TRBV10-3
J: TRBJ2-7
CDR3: AIRPSLAGGSYEQY

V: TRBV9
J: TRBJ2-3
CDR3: ASSVDYTTDTQY

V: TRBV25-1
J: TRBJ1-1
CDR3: ASSAPMGQGNTEAF

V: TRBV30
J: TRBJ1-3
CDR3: AWRGGPGNTIY

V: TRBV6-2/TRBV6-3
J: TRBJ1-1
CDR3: ASSLPGQGTNTEAF

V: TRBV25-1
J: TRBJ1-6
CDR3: ASIGNSYNSPLH

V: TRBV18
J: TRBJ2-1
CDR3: ASSPQGAGGLREF

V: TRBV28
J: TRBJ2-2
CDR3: ASGQGSTGELF

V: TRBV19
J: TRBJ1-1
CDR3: ASSIRTGSEAF

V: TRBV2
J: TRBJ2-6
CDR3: ASRVDRSGANVLT

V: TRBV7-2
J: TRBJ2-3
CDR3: ASSLRGKGSTDTQY

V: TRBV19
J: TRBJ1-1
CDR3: ASSISNRLNTEAF

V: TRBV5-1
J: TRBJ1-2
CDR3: ASTGWGADYT

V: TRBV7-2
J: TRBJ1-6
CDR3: ASSLGGTANSPLH

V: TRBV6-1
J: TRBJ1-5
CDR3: ASSEAPGNQPQH

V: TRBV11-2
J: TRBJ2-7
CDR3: ASSFRADRALAYEQY

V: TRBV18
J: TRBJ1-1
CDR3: ASSRGGPNTEAF

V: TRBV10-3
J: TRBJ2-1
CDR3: ASFSSGGSYNEQF

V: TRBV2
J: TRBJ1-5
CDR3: ASSGGSLWGNQPQH

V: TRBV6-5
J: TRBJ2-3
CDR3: ASSRNMGTDTQY

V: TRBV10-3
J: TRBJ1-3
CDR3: AISGTEGQVGNTIY

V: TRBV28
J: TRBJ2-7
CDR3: ASSPPSGAYEQY

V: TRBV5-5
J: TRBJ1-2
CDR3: ASSPDSNYGYT

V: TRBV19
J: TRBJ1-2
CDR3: ASSDTGDNGYT

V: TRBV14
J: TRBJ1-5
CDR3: ASSLNLDQPQH

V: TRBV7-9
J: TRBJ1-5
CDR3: ASSLGQHQPQH

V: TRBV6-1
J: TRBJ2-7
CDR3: ASSEGGTLEQY

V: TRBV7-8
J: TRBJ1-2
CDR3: ASSFDRVDGYT

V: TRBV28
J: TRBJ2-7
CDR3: ASTRAAVYEQY

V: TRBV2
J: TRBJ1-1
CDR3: ASSDGTAMNTEAF

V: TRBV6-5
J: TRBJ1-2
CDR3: ASSGKSNYGYT

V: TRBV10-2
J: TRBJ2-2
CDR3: ASSVTGGTGELF

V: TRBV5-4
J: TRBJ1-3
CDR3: ASSSRTGGFAGNTIY

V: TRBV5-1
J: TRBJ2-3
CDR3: ASSLADRDTQY

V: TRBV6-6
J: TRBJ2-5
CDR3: ASSYSASGGAKTQY

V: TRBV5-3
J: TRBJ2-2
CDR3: ARSFPQGEDTGELF

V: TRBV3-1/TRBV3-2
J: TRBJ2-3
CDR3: ASSYEPGHHS

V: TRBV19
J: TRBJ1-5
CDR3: ASSRSGGQNQPQH

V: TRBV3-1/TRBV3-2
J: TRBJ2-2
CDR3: ASSQAYGQGKTGELF

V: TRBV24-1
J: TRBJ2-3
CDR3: ATGGTSADMTDTQY

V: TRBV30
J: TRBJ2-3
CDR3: AWSPVRLRADTQY

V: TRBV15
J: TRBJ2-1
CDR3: ATSRGTGIYNEQF

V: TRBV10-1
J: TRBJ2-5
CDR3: ASSPGHRETQY

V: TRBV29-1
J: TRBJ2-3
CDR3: SVEDQMVRGVAGVDTQY

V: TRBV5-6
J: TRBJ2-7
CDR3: ASSPYGTTYEQY

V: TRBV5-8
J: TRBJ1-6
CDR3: ASSPGTFLSLH

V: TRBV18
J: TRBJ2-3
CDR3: ASSRASGVDTQY

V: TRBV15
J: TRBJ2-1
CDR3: ATSARDIDNEQF

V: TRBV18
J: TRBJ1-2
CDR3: ASSPSTAGAPGGYT

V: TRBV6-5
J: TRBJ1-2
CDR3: VTTQGYDYGYT